This T cell receptor beta chain derives from a study of OX40 agonist ivuxolimab in advanced cancers. Looking at the study overall: Three individuals attained partial responses, comprising one hepatocellular carcinoma case and two cutaneous melanoma cases.

Remarks on this clone: The antigen is unknown.

Sequencing was performed with immunoSEQ multiplex PCR; in TCRdb, only in-frame clones are kept and a portion is missing. The sample records more than 50,000 clones, around 86% being singletons. Study-wide findings and caveats: Among some nonresponders, normalized T-cell clonal expansion was also low. CD4+ and CD8+ T cells in blood underwent clonal expansion by week 6 at 0.1 to 3.0 mg/kg.

The V and J ends lost 5 bases and 5 bases respectively, with 24 bases between them. The CDR3 is 17 residues long. Looked up from germline, CDR1 is SGHAT and CDR2 is FQDESV (reference sequence). The chain links TRBV11-1 to TRBJ1-1, with D uncertain. Sequenced here: CD4+ or CD8+ T cells sorted from blood, sampled in a trial of the OX40 agonist ivuxolimab. The TCR originated in an adult with an advanced solid tumor such as melanoma, head and neck, liver or kidney cancer. The CDR3 coding sequence is TGTGCCAGCAGCACAGCGGGTATTGGGCGGGGTATTACTGAAGCTTTCTTT. Translating it yields CASSTAGIGRGITEAFF.